This T cell receptor (beta chain) was identified in a study of somatic mutations in cytotoxic T cells in rheumatoid arthritis. The CDR3 length is 15 residues. V was clipped by 3 bases and J by 2 bases; unmatched bases: 1. Germline CDR1 and CDR2: SGHTA and FQGNSA. Using immunoSEQ multiplex PCR, the repertoire was profiled, and TCRdb retains in-frame clones only, with some absent. The table shows around 15,000 clones, with 74% occurring only once. The chain couples TRBV7-2 to TRBJ2-1; 10 nucleotides match TRBD2. The sequence was collected from an adult with rheumatoid arthritis. The sample taken for sequencing was CD8+ T cells sorted from blood. In DNA, the CDR3 is TGTGCCAGCAGCTTCACTAGCGGGACCTACAATGAGCAGTTCTTC. This translates into CASSFTSGTYNEQFF.